Listed here is a single T cell receptor beta chain. As handled by the study authors: The authors estimated nucleated cell counts from reference gene primer amplification. Sequencing used immunoSEQ multiplex PCR; TCRdb keeps in-frame clones, though not all of them. The V and J calls and clone size come from that table; D and trimming were worked out from the DNA. The sample holds 85,000 to 130,000 clones; around 80% are singletons and the top ten take 6% to 6.5%. The Seattle patients joined while their infection was active and were tracked longitudinally afterward. The CDR3 sequence is 16 residues long. Per the germline V gene, CDR1 is SEHNR and CDR2 is FQNEAQ (reference sequence). The V end was cut by 2 bases, the J end by 5 bases, with 18 bases between. The sample belongs to a study of blood T cell repertoires in COVID-19. About the study: Acute and convalescent COVID-19 specimens originated in the United States, Italy and Spain. Sample material is recorded as cDNA or gDNA derived from T cells, B-cell-depleted T cells, or PBMCs.

J is TRBJ2-5 and V is TRBV7-9; perhaps TRBD2 as D (5 bases). The sequenced sample consisted of peripheral blood. This TCR came from an elderly man with COVID-19, enrolled during active disease. The CDR3 loop reads CASSLRLSAKRETQYF. In DNA, the CDR3 is TGTGCCAGCAGCTTACGGCTAAGCGCCAAGCGGGAGACCCAGTACTTC.